The 27 T cell receptor beta chains given below trace back to one sample, sequenced in a study of blood T cell repertoires in COVID-19. Repertoires were generated with immunoSEQ multiplex PCR, while TCRdb's copy carries only in-frame clones and drops some. The top ten hold about 2.5% of the sample, which has about 270,000 clones, more than 90% seen once. Input material: peripheral blood. Source of these receptors: a person aged 18 to 35 with COVID-19, enrolled during active disease.

The V call is TRBV12-3 or TRBV12-4, the J call TRBJ1-1, with D possibly matching TRBD1 (5 bases). Trimming took off 4 bases at V and 8 bases at J, with 8 bases between the two ends. This CDR3 region has 11 residues. The CDR3 protein is CASSSGLEAFF. As DNA, the CDR3 is TGTGCCAGCAGTTCAGGGCTAGAAGCTTTCTTT.

J is TRBJ2-3 and V is TRBV7-6, with TRBD2 matching over 8 bases. The J segment lost 4 bases and the V segment lost 1 base, leaving 7 bases of the junction unmatched. The CDR3 contains 16 residues. Germline V lookup: CDR1 SGHVS, CDR2 FNYEAQ. Written as DNA, the CDR3 is TGTGCCAGCAGCTTAGGCCCAGCGGGAGTGGCAGATACGCAGTATTTT. It yields the protein CASSLGPAGVADTQYF.

The V gene is TRBV27, the J gene TRBJ1-6, with no clear D. Trimming removed 1 base from V and 12 bases from J, with 7 bases in between. The germline V gene encodes CDR1 MNHEY and CDR2 SMNVEV (reference sequence). This CDR3 is built from 12 residues. CDR3 DNA: TGTGCCAGCAGTTTATATGAGGGACCCCTCCACTTT. It yields the protein CASSLYEGPLHF.

This chain joins TRBV3-1 (or the pseudogene TRBV3-2) and TRBJ2-5; 9 nucleotides line up with TRBD2. The CDR3 runs to 18 residues. The V segment lost 0 bases and the J segment 5 bases; nucleotides outside the gene matches: 13. Germline V gene lookup returns CDR1 LGHDT and CDR2 YNNKEL (reference sequence). DNA of the CDR3: TGTGCCAGCAGCCAAGATGGGGCAGGCGGGAGGGGCAAGGAGACCCAGTACTTC. This gives the protein CASSQDGAGGRGKETQYF.

The genes are TRBV2 and TRBJ1-1, with no clear D. Trimming took 4 bases from V and 2 from J, leaving 2 bases between them. Germline loops: CDR1 SNHLY, CDR2 FYNNEI. This CDR3 region has 11 residues. CDR3: CASSANTEAFF. The CDR3 nucleotides are TGTGCCAGCAGTGCAAACACTGAAGCTTTCTTT.

This sequence joins TRBV3-1 (or the pseudogene TRBV3-2) and TRBJ2-1; TRBD2 matches 9 bases. Germline-derived CDR1 and CDR2 are LGHDT and YNNKEL (reference sequence). V lost 6 bases and J lost 15; bases outside the gene matches: 9. The CDR3 runs 12 residues. The CDR3 DNA reads as TGTGCCAGCAGTCTTCCGGGACTAGCCCCGTTCTTC. Translated, it gives CASSLPGLAPFF.

Only a few counts were recorded for this clone. This chain links TRBV27 with TRBJ2-3, with D tentatively TRBD2 (5 bases). With 8 bases removed from V and 3 bases from J, the gap between germline ends came to 6 bases. Germline lookup yields CDR1 MNHEY and CDR2 SMNVEV (reference sequence). The CDR3 loop spans 11 amino acids. In DNA, the CDR3 is TGTGCCAGCGGGAGAACAGATACGCAGTATTTT. It encodes CASGRTDTQYF.

The chain couples TRBV20-1 to TRBJ2-7, with 9 bases that match TRBD2. V lost 3 bases and J lost 5; bases outside the gene matches: 8. Germline V CDR1 and CDR2: DFQATT, SNEGSKA (reference sequence). The CDR3 is 14 residues long. The DNA for the CDR3 is TGCAGTGCTAGTAACGCGGGAGGGCCCGACGAGCAGTACTTC. Translation: CSASNAGGPDEQYF.

The V gene is TRBV3-1 (or the pseudogene TRBV3-2), the J gene TRBJ1-4, with D maybe TRBD1 (5 bases). Trimming took off 1 base at V and 3 bases at J, with 15 bases between the two ends. The CDR3 covers 17 residues. Germline V gene data show CDR1 as LGHDT and CDR2 as YNNKEL (reference sequence). CDR3 residues: CASSQGTQIGANEKLFF. The CDR3 DNA is TGTGCCAGCAGCCAAGGGACACAAATCGGAGCTAATGAAAAACTGTTTTTT.

V usage is TRBV5-1 and J usage is TRBJ2-7, with 12 positions matching TRBD1. V lost 0 bases and J lost 6; bases outside the gene matches: 25. Per germline, CDR1 SGHRS and CDR2 YFSETQ. The CDR3 spans 22 residues. DNA of the CDR3: TGCGCCAGCAGCTTGGCCGGGACAGGGGGCTTCACCGGCCTAAAGGAGGCGAGCGAGCAGTACTTC. Amino acids: CASSLAGTGGFTGLKEASEQYF.

As concerns this clone: Other nucleotide sequences from this sample produce the same CDR3. The CDR3: CASSPDRVTDTQYF. DNA of the CDR3: TGTGCCAGCAGCCCGGACAGGGTCACAGATACGCAGTATTTT. The chain is built from TRBV5-4 and TRBJ2-3, with TRBD1 identical over 8 bases. This CDR3 has 14 residues. The J segment lost 2 bases and the V segment lost 4 bases, leaving 3 bases of the junction unmatched. Germline CDR1 is SGHNT and CDR2 is YYREEE (reference sequence).

V and J are TRBV6-1 and TRBJ1-2, with D unclear. Germline CDR1 is MNHNS and CDR2 is SASEGT. V was cut by 1 base and J by 5 bases, with 11 bases left in between. The CDR3 has 14 residues. DNA for the CDR3: TGTGCCAGCAGTGAAGAGGCAGGTAGTTATGGCTACACCTTC. It specifies CASSEEAGSYGYTF.

The chain uses TRBV2 and TRBJ2-5; 12 positions match TRBD2. This CDR3 region has 17 residues. J lost 4 bases, V lost 8 bases, and 14 bases had no gene match. CDR1 is SNHLY, CDR2 FYNNEI, per germline. DNA for the CDR3: TGTGCCAGCCCTGGGACTAGCGGGCCCTCGGGAGGAGAGACCCAGTACTTC. This translates into CASPGTSGPSGGETQYF.

J is TRBJ1-1 and V is TRBV27, with D possibly being TRBD1 (6 bases). Germline V gene data show CDR1 as MNHEY and CDR2 as SMNVEV (reference sequence). The CDR3 covers 13 residues. V was trimmed by 2 bases and J by 4 bases, leaving 8 bases between them. As DNA, the CDR3 is TGTGCCAGCAGTTTAGACAGGTCCACTGAAGCTTTCTTT. Translation gives CASSLDRSTEAFF.

This chain joins TRBV9 and TRBJ1-3, with D unclear. Trimming left V 0 bases short and J 4 bases short, with 8 bases between. This CDR3 spans 14 amino acids. Looked up from germline, CDR1 is SGDLS and CDR2 is YYNGEE. CDR3 DNA: TGTGCCAGCAGCGTAGCGGGTGCCGGAAACACCATATATTTT. Protein product: CASSVAGAGNTIYF.

The chain joins TRBV12-5 to TRBJ2-2, with 8 bases identical to TRBD1. The V segment lost 0 bases and the J segment 5 bases; nucleotides outside the gene matches: 11. The CDR3 totals 18 residues. Germline lookup yields CDR1 LGHNT and CDR2 FRNRAP. CDR3 DNA: TGTGCTAGTGGTTTGGTACTGGTTACAGGGGGAAGGACCGGGGAGCTGTTTTTT. Translated: CASGLVLVTGGRTGELFF.

This clone was seen just once. The rearrangement joins TRBV11-2 to TRBJ1-1; D perhaps matches TRBD1 (6 bases). The CDR3 consists of 15 residues. V lost 1 base, J lost 6 bases, and 15 bases lay in between. Germline V CDR1 and CDR2: SGHAT, FQNNGV. In nucleotides, the CDR3 is TGTGCCAGCAGCTTAGCCCTATACAGGGTCGCTGAAGCTTTCTTT. Translation: CASSLALYRVAEAFF. The full variable domain, rest sourced from reference TRBV11-2 and TRBJ1-1, is EAGVAQSPRYKIIEKRQSVAFWCNPISGHATLYWYQQILGQGPKLLIQFQNNGVVDDSQLPKDRFSAERLKGVDSTLKIQPAKLEDSAVYLCASSLALYRVAEAFFGQGTRLTVV.

This sequence joins TRBV11-3 and TRBJ2-3, with 14 bases aligning to TRBD2. Germline CDR1 is SGHNT and CDR2 is YENEEA. The V gene end was trimmed by 4 bases and the J gene end by 4 bases; junction bases not matched to a gene: 4. The CDR3 length is 16 residues. The DNA of the CDR3 is TGTGCCAGCAGCTCGGGACTAGCGGGAGTAGCAGATACGCAGTATTTT. Encoded protein: CASSSGLAGVADTQYF.

The chain has TRBV10-2 and TRBJ2-7; D unclear. Per germline, CDR1 WSHSY and CDR2 SAAADI. This CDR3 contains 12 residues. Trimming pared 4 bases from V and 3 bases from J, leaving 7 bases between. CDR3 amino acids: CASSALGYEQYF. CDR3 DNA: TGCGCCAGCAGTGCTCTAGGCTACGAGCAGTACTTC.

This chain uses TRBV2 with TRBJ1-1; no firm D call. V lost 8 bases and J 2 bases, leaving 18 bases between the germline ends. The CDR3 consists of 15 residues. Germline CDR1 reads SNHLY; CDR2 reads FYNNEI. The DNA for the CDR3 is TGTGCCAGCTCGTCCTCGTCTACAGCCAACACTGAAGCTTTCTTT. Translating gives CASSSSSTANTEAFF.

V usage is TRBV5-1 and J usage is TRBJ1-5; the D gene is possibly TRBD1 (5 bases). The CDR3 extends over 15 amino acids. V was cut by 2 bases and J by 3 bases, with 12 bases left in between. CDR1 is SGHRS, CDR2 YFSETQ, per germline. The CDR3 DNA reads TGCGCCAGCAGCTTAGATAGGGGCGACAATCAGCCCCAGCATTTT. Residues: CASSLDRGDNQPQHF.

CDR3 loop: CASSSGLAGGWETQYF. As DNA, the CDR3 is TGCGCCAGCAGTTCAGGACTAGCGGGAGGATGGGAGACCCAGTACTTC. This chain uses TRBV5-1 with TRBJ2-5; 14 bases line up with TRBD2. CDR3 size: 16 residues. After removal of 5 bases from V and 5 bases from J, the junction contained 8 bases not matched to a gene. Germline CDR1 reads SGHRS; CDR2 reads YFSETQ.

The chain carries TRBV5-1 and TRBJ2-3, with TRBD2 identical over 9 bases. Germline V gene lookup returns CDR1 SGHRS and CDR2 YFSETQ. V was clipped by 0 bases and J by 3 bases; unmatched bases: 5. The CDR3 loop spans 16 amino acids. The CDR3 nucleotides read TGCGCCAGCAGCTTGGGACTAGCGGAGATAACAGATACGCAGTATTTT. This sequence encodes CASSLGLAEITDTQYF. The full variable domain, with the rest looked up from reference TRBV5-1 and TRBJ2-3, is KAGVTQTPRYLIKTRGQQVTLSCSPISGHRSVSWYQQTPGQGLQFLFEYFSETQRNKGNFPGRFSGRQFSNSRSEMNVSTLELGDSALYLCASSLGLAEITDTQYFGPGTRLTVL.

The J gene is TRBJ2-5, the V gene TRBV11-1; 12 nucleotides match TRBD2. Trimming at V came to 5 bases and at J to 2 bases, leaving 6 bases not matched to a gene. This CDR3 has 16 residues. The germline V gene has CDR1 SGHAT and CDR2 FQDESV (reference sequence). The CDR3 sequence: CASSHRLAGEQETQYF. In nucleotides, the CDR3 is TGTGCCAGCAGCCACCGACTAGCGGGAGAACAAGAGACCCAGTACTTC.

This rearrangement joins TRBV3-1 (or the pseudogene TRBV3-2) to TRBJ2-1; unclear D gene. CDR1 and CDR2 from the germline V gene are LGHDT and YNNKEL (reference sequence). CDR3 length: 12 amino acids. V lost 3 bases and J 7 bases, leaving 7 bases between the germline ends. The CDR3 DNA follows: TGTGCCAGCAGCCATTCCCGTAATGAGCAGTTCTTC. This translates into CASSHSRNEQFF.

This rearrangement joins TRBV6-5 to TRBJ2-3, with TRBD1 matching over 7 bases. CDR3 length equals 13 residues. Germline assignment: CDR1 MNHEY and CDR2 SVGAGI. Germline trimming cut 9 bases from V and 2 bases from J; bases unmatched to any gene: 5. In DNA, the CDR3 is TGTGCCAGTCGGACAGGACCCACAGATACGCAGTATTTT. It encodes CASRTGPTDTQYF.

This chain links TRBV6-1 with TRBJ1-2; no definite D call. Germline-derived CDR1 and CDR2 are MNHNS and SASEGT. The CDR3 loop spans 13 amino acids. V dropped 3 bases and J dropped 7 bases, with 12 bases sitting between them. For the CDR3, the DNA is TGTGCCAGCAGTGACCTGGAGGGCCGTGGCTACACCTTC. It translates to CASSDLEGRGYTF.